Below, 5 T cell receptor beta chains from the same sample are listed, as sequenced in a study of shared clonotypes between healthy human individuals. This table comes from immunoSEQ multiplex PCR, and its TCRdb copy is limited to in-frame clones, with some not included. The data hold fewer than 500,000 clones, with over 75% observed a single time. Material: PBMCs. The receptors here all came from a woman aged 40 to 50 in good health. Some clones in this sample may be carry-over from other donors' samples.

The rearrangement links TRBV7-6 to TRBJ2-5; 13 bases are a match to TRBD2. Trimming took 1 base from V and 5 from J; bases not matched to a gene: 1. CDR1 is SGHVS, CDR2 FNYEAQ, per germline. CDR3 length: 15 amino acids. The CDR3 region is CASSLGLAGGETQYF. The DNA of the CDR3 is TGTGCCAGCAGCTTAGGACTAGCGGGAGGCGAGACCCAGTACTTC.

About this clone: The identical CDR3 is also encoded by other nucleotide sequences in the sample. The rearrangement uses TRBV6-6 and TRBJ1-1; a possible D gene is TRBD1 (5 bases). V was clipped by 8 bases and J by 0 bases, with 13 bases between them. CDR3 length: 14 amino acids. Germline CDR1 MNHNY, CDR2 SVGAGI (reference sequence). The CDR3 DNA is TGTGCCAGCTCTAGCGAGGGGATGAACACTGAAGCTTTCTTT. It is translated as CASSSEGMNTEAFF.

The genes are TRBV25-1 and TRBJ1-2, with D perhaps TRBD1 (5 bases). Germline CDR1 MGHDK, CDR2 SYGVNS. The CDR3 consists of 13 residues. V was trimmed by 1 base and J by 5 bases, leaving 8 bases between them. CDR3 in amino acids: CASSESGYYGYTF. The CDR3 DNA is TGTGCCAGCAGTGAATCAGGGTATTATGGCTACACCTTC.

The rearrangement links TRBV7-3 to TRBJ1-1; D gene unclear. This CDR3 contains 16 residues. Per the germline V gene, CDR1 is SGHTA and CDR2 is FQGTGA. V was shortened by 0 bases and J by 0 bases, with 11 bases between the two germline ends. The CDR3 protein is CASSLTIGELNTEAFF. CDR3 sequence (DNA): TGTGCCAGCAGCTTAACCATTGGAGAACTGAACACTGAAGCTTTCTTT.

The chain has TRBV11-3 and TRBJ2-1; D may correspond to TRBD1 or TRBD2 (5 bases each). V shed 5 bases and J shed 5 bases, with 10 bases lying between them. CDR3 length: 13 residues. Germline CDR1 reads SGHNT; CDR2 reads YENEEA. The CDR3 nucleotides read TGTGCCAGCAGCCTTATGGGGGACAATGAGCAGTTCTTC. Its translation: CASSLMGDNEQFF.